This T cell receptor beta chain derives from a study of blood T cells in healthy people across ages. Study-level results: A strong correlation between TCR beta diversity and naive T cell percentage was seen.

V lost 10 bases, J lost 1 base, and 7 bases lay in between. This CDR3 is built from 11 residues. This clonotype appeared once. Antigen unknown. Donor samples were obtained from healthy Caucasian individuals from Russia, aged 6 to 90. Alongside a J-beta primer mix, a sample-barcoded 5' primer served in a second PCR lasting about 7 to 11 cycles. Each of the cDNA molecules was tagged by a template-switch adaptor with 12 random nucleotides. TCRdb used MiXCR to reprocess the 5' RACE reads, holding one entry per CDR3 protein. Of 750,000 or so distinct CDR3 sequences listed, approximately 25% are singletons. The same specimen was also included in a second study, on T cells of mothers and their children.

The origin of this receptor is a boy aged 5 to 17 in good health. The sequenced sample consisted of blood. This chain links TRBV12-3 or TRBV12-4 with TRBJ1-1; D not certain. The chain's CDR3 is CATQRNTEAFF. The DNA for the CDR3 is TGTGCCACACAGAGGAACACTGAAGCTTTCTTT.